This TCR beta chain is from a study of HIV-infected patients and healthy controls. Losses at the gene ends were 0 bases for V and 3 bases for J; bases not matched to a gene: 2. This CDR3 comprises 14 residues. The germline gives CDR1 KGHSH, CDR2 LQKENI. TCRdb redid the calling of the 5' RACE reads with MiXCR, one entry per CDR3 protein. In the table there are approximately 64,000 distinct CDR3 sequences, over 15% of which are singletons. The rearrangement uses TRBV18 and TRBJ2-7; 7 bases fit TRBD1. The source material was CD4+ T cells from blood. The receptor was derived from a human donor in good health. The CDR3 region is CASSPPGQYYEQYF. CDR3 sequence (DNA): TGTGCCAGCTCACCACCGGGACAGTACTACGAGCAGTACTTC.